This is a list of T cell receptor beta chains from one sample in a study of OX40 agonist ivuxolimab in advanced cancers. Produced via immunoSEQ multiplex PCR; TCRdb's table is partial and in-frame only. The table lists about 59,000 clones, 87% of them singletons. The sequences come from CD4+ or CD8+ T cells sorted from blood, collected in a trial of the OX40 agonist ivuxolimab. The receptors shown here come from an adult with an advanced solid tumor such as melanoma, head and neck, liver or kidney cancer. Each CDR3 is given with its conserved first and last residue. A D gene is named only where the DNA matches it firmly. A row's size may be missing; if present it is once, few, many or a size class.

>NA|16|TRBJ1-2|TRBV5-1|NA
CASSLETAGRNYGYTF
TGCGCCAGCAGCTTGGAGACGGCCGGACGTAACTATGGCTACACCTTC
>NA|21|TRBJ2-7|TRBV5-1|NA
CASSLWDGRVGYRRDPYEQYF
TGCGCCAGCAGCTTGTGGGATGGGCGCGTGGGATATAGGCGGGACCCCTACGAGCAGTACTTC
>NA|11|TRBJ2-1|TRBV30|NA
CAWAGLDEQFF
TGTGCCTGGGCAGGGTTGGATGAGCAGTTCTTC
>NA|13|TRBJ2-3|TRBV30|NA
CAWSVTLRDTQYF
TGTGCCTGGAGTGTTACGTTGAGGGATACGCAGTATTTT
>once|14|TRBJ1-1|TRBV6-6|NA
CASSLRTANTEAFF
TGTGCCAGCAGTTTAAGGACAGCGAACACTGAAGCTTTCTTT
>NA|15|TRBJ2-3|TRBV10-3|TRBD1
CAISESDRGTDTQYF
TGTGCCATCAGTGAGTCGGACAGGGGCACAGATACGCAGTATTTT
>NA|15|TRBJ2-1|TRBV5-6|NA
CASSLFEFGNNEQFF
TGTGCCAGCAGCTTGTTTGAATTCGGAAACAATGAGCAGTTCTTC
>NA|13|TRBJ1-2|TRBV21-1|NA
CASSLRDFDGYTF
TGTGCCAGCAGCCTCCGGGACTTCGATGGCTACACCTTC
>NA|12|TRBJ1-2|TRBV19|NA
CASSGSDYGYTF
TGTGCCAGTAGTGGATCGGACTATGGCTACACCTTC
>NA|12|TRBJ1-5|TRBV29-1|NA
CSVAGEGQPQHF
TGCAGCGTTGCAGGGGAAGGTCAGCCCCAGCATTTT
>NA|16|TRBJ1-4|TRBV19|TRBD1
CASSGGGTATNEKLFF
TGTGCCAGTAGTGGAGGAGGGACAGCAACTAATGAAAAACTGTTTTTT
>NA|20|TRBJ2-2|TRBV27|TRBD2
CASSLSRLAGGPVNTGELFF
TGTGCCAGCAGTTTATCTCGGCTAGCGGGAGGGCCGGTGAACACCGGGGAGCTGTTTTTT
>once|8|TRBJ1-1|TRBV11-2|NA
CASGRAFF
TGTGCCAGCGGAAGGGCTTTCTTT
>NA|13|TRBJ2-7|TRBV2|NA
CASSNTGSYEQYF
TGTGCCAGCAGTAACACGGGGTCCTACGAGCAGTACTTC
>once|15|TRBJ2-3|TRBV10-3|TRBD1
CAISPGTGGANTQYF
TGTGCCATCAGTCCCGGGACAGGGGGCGCGAATACGCAGTATTTT
>NA|14|TRBJ2-3|TRBV5-1|NA
CASRGESRTDTQYF
TGCGCCAGCCGAGGGGAATCGCGCACAGATACGCAGTATTTT
>few|14|TRBJ1-6|TRBV9|NA
CASSVTRVDSPLHF
TGTGCCAGCAGCGTAACCAGGGTTGACTCACCCCTCCACTTT